The 30 T cell receptor beta chains below all came from one sample that was sequenced in a study of blood T cell repertoires in COVID-19. TCRdb's table, derived via immunoSEQ multiplex PCR, lists solely in-frame clones and lacks some. The sample holds around 300,000 clones, approximately 91% seen once. Specimen: peripheral blood. The source is a woman between 35 and 50 years old who had recovered from COVID-19.

The rearrangement uses TRBV19 and TRBJ2-7; TRBD1 is a possible D gene (6 bases). The CDR3 runs 14 residues. Trimming cost V 5 bases and J 2 bases, with 13 bases left between them. From germline, CDR1 is LNHDA and CDR2 SQIVND (reference sequence). As DNA, the CDR3 is TGTGCCAGTAGTTTGGCCGGGACAACCTACGAGCAGTACTTC. Translated, it gives CASSLAGTTYEQYF.

This clone was picked up one time. This sequence joins TRBV19 and TRBJ2-4, with 7 bases fitting TRBD1. V dropped 1 base and J dropped 5; count of bases not matched to a gene: 2. The CDR3 has 14 amino acids. Germline V gives CDR1 LNHDA, CDR2 SQIVND (reference sequence). CDR3 loop: CASSIGQGENIQYF. As DNA, the CDR3 is TGTGCCAGTAGTATAGGGCAGGGGGAAAACATTCAGTACTTC.

V and J are TRBV2 and TRBJ1-5; 7 nucleotides align to TRBD1. Germline V gives CDR1 SNHLY, CDR2 FYNNEI. V was pared by 6 bases and J by 5 bases, with 4 bases of the junction left unmatched. CDR3 length: 13 residues. The DNA of the CDR3 is TGTGCCAGCAGGTACGACAGGGATCAGCCCCAGCATTTT. This gives the protein CASRYDRDQPQHF.

This sequence joins TRBV15 and TRBJ2-3, with 12 nucleotides matching TRBD2. Germline-derived CDR1 and CDR2 are LNHNV and YYDKDF (reference sequence). The length of the CDR3 is 19 residues. V dropped 0 bases and J dropped 4; count of bases not matched to a gene: 11. In nucleotides, the CDR3 is TGTGCCACCAGCAGAGATCGGCTAGCGGGAGGGCCGGTCCCAGATACGCAGTATTTT. It codes for CATSRDRLAGGPVPDTQYF.

The V gene is TRBV3-1 (or the pseudogene TRBV3-2), the J gene TRBJ2-1, with D hard to call. CDR3 length: 13 residues. Trimming cost V 4 bases and J 0 bases, with 4 bases left between them. In germline, CDR1 is LGHDT, CDR2 YNNKEL (reference sequence). The CDR3 sequence is CASSPSSYNEQFF. For the CDR3, the DNA is TGTGCCAGCAGCCCTAGCTCCTACAATGAGCAGTTCTTC.

This clone occurred a few times. This chain joins TRBV19 and TRBJ2-7; 7 bases fit TRBD2. V lost 6 bases, J lost 4 bases, and 12 bases stayed unmatched. Per germline, CDR1 LNHDA and CDR2 SQIVND (reference sequence). This CDR3 spans 15 amino acids. CDR3 nucleotides: TGTGCCAGTAGCCTCGAGGGCGGGAGCGCGTACGAGCAGTACTTC. Its protein is CASSLEGGSAYEQYF.

Written as DNA, the CDR3 is TGTGCCAGCAGCTTTAGCGGGAGGGCCGTTAGGGCCGGGGAGCTGTTTTTT. Amino acid sequence: CASSFSGRAVRAGELFF. The rearrangement links TRBV7-6 to TRBJ2-2; 11 bases agree with TRBD2. There are 17 residues in the CDR3. Trimming at V came to 3 bases and at J to 6 bases, leaving 9 bases not matched to a gene. Germline assignment: CDR1 SGHVS and CDR2 FNYEAQ.

The V call is TRBV3-1 (or the pseudogene TRBV3-2), the J call TRBJ2-3; 8 bases align to TRBD2. This CDR3 comprises 15 residues. Germline-derived CDR1 and CDR2 are LGHDT and YNNKEL (reference sequence). J lost 2 bases, V lost 6 bases, and 7 bases had no gene match. CDR3 residues: CASRDTGGITDTQYF. The CDR3 DNA is TGTGCCAGCAGGGACACGGGGGGGATCACAGATACGCAGTATTTT.

The rearrangement uses TRBV7-9 and TRBJ2-3, with 10 bases aligning to TRBD2. Unmatched junction bases numbered 5, after V lost 1 base and J lost 1 base. This CDR3 contains 17 residues. Per the germline V gene, CDR1 is SEHNR and CDR2 is FQNEAQ (reference sequence). CDR3 DNA: TGTGCCAGCAGCTTAGGCCGGACTAGCGGTGGCACAGATACGCAGTATTTT. This translates into CASSLGRTSGGTDTQYF.

The chain couples TRBV10-3 to TRBJ2-1, with 9 nucleotides matching TRBD2. With 4 bases clipped from V and 4 bases from J, the junction kept 2 bases outside the gene matches. Germline CDR1 reads ENHRY; CDR2 reads SYGVKD. The CDR3 totals 14 residues. The DNA of the CDR3 is TGTGCCATCAGTGCAGCGGGAGGATACAATGAGCAGTTCTTC. Translation gives CAISAAGGYNEQFF.

A single count supports this clone. This chain links TRBV5-1 with TRBJ2-1; 8 bases are shared with TRBD1. Germline-derived CDR1 and CDR2 are SGHRS and YFSETQ. V dropped 4 bases and J dropped 4; count of bases not matched to a gene: 10. The CDR3 has 16 amino acids. The CDR3 nucleotides are TGCGCCAGCAGCCCAGGACAGGGTTTTCTATACAATGAGCAGTTCTTC. Amino acid sequence: CASSPGQGFLYNEQFF.

This chain links TRBV6-5 with TRBJ1-2; 10 bases are a match to TRBD1. J was trimmed by 7 bases and V by 5 bases; bases with no gene match: 7. This CDR3 contains 14 residues. Per germline, CDR1 MNHEY and CDR2 SVGAGI. The CDR3 loop is CASSTGTGDFGYTF. The DNA of the CDR3 is TGTGCCAGCAGTACCGGGACAGGGGATTTTGGCTACACCTTC.

The chain links TRBV6-1 to TRBJ2-1; TRBD2 might be the D (5 bases). The CDR3 totals 16 residues. Germline lookup yields CDR1 MNHNS and CDR2 SASEGT. Trimming pared 3 bases from V and 7 bases from J, leaving 19 bases between. This chain's CDR3 is CASSDLGGPSGNEQFF. The CDR3 DNA is TGTGCCAGCAGTGATCTTGGCGGTCCCTCGGGAAATGAGCAGTTCTTC.

V and J are TRBV12-3 or TRBV12-4 and TRBJ2-7, with D possibly TRBD1 on 7 matching bases. Trimming removed 7 bases from V and 2 bases from J, with 12 bases in between. CDR3 length equals 13 residues. The CDR3 sequence: CASTAGGTYEQYF. CDR3 bases: TGTGCCAGCACCGCAGGGGGGACCTACGAGCAGTACTTC.

V usage is TRBV9 and J usage is TRBJ2-3; 9 bases agree with TRBD1. The CDR3 covers 18 residues. The junction had 14 bases not matched to a gene; V was cut back by 0 bases and J by 6 bases. In germline, CDR1 is SGDLS, CDR2 YYNGEE. The CDR3 region is CASSVAGGTGRSGDTQYF. The CDR3 nucleotides are TGTGCCAGCAGCGTAGCTGGTGGGACAGGGAGGTCCGGGGATACGCAGTATTTT.

V gene TRBV5-1 combines with J gene TRBJ1-2; weak D call: TRBD1 (6 bases). This CDR3 has 14 amino acids. V lost 5 bases, J lost 7 bases, and 18 bases lay in between. Per the germline V gene, CDR1 is SGHRS and CDR2 is YFSETQ. DNA for the CDR3: TGCGCCAGCAGATCCAACAGGGATGAGGGTGGCTACACCTTC. Protein sequence: CASRSNRDEGGYTF.

The chain links TRBV7-9 to TRBJ2-5; D is uncertain. Trimming pared 0 bases from V and 5 bases from J, leaving 10 bases between. CDR1 is SEHNR, CDR2 FQNEAQ, per germline (reference sequence). The CDR3 length is 14 residues. The CDR3 DNA is TGTGCCAGCAGCTTAGCCAGGTCCCGGGAGACCCAGTACTTC. Residues: CASSLARSRETQYF.

In DNA form, the CDR3 reads TGCGCCAGCAGCTTGGCCCGGGACAATAATGAGCAGTTCTTC. Its protein product is CASSLARDNNEQFF. The rearrangement joins TRBV5-1 to TRBJ2-1; tentatively, D is TRBD1 (6 bases). V was pared by 0 bases and J by 7 bases, with 11 bases between. The germline V gene has CDR1 SGHRS and CDR2 YFSETQ. The CDR3 is made up of 14 amino acids.

A few counts support this clone. The gene calls are TRBV19 and TRBJ1-2, with 12 bases that match TRBD1. Germline V gives CDR1 LNHDA, CDR2 SQIVND (reference sequence). This CDR3 has 17 amino acids. With 7 bases clipped from V and 3 bases from J, the junction kept 12 bases outside the gene matches. CDR3 protein: CASMANPGQGAYYGYTF. The CDR3 DNA follows: TGTGCCAGTATGGCCAACCCGGGACAGGGGGCTTACTATGGCTACACCTTC.

This sequence joins TRBV29-1 and TRBJ2-1; 14 bases fit TRBD2. The CDR3 extends over 13 amino acids. The V gene's germline CDR1 is SQVTM and CDR2 ANQGSEA. The V and J ends lost 7 bases and 8 bases, in that order; junction bases with no gene match: 4. This chain's CDR3 is CSAGTSGSDEQFF. CDR3 coding DNA: TGCAGCGCCGGGACTAGCGGGAGTGATGAGCAGTTCTTC.

The chain combines TRBV19 with TRBJ2-1, with 9 positions matching TRBD1. Losses at the gene ends were 1 base for V and 2 bases for J; bases not matched to a gene: 3. The CDR3 is 16 amino acids. The germline V gene encodes CDR1 LNHDA and CDR2 SQIVND (reference sequence). CDR3 bases: TGTGCCAGTAGTATAGGGAGACAGGGGGCCTACAATGAGCAGTTCTTC. Translating it yields CASSIGRQGAYNEQFF.

A single count supports this clone. The V call is TRBV29-1, the J call TRBJ2-1; 7 bases line up with TRBD2. The germline gives CDR1 SQVTM, CDR2 ANQGSEA. The CDR3 consists of 12 residues. The J segment lost 9 bases and the V segment lost 4 bases, leaving 6 bases of the junction unmatched. CDR3 sequence (DNA): TGCAGCGTTGCGCGGGAGTCGAGTGAGCAGTTCTTC. Residues: CSVARESSEQFF.

V gene TRBV11-2 combines with J gene TRBJ2-5, with 7 bases lining up with TRBD2. The CDR3 is made up of 18 amino acids. CDR1 is SGHAT, CDR2 FQNNGV, per germline. Unmatched junction bases numbered 15, after V lost 4 bases and J lost 1 base. CDR3 DNA: TGTGCCAGCAGCTCAACCCACGGGGGAGCGGGGTCCCAAGAGACCCAGTACTTC. Translation: CASSSTHGGAGSQETQYF.

The V call is TRBV10-3, the J call TRBJ2-2; perhaps TRBD1 as D (5 bases). Between the trimmed V and J ends, which lost 10 bases and 1 base, there was a span of 13 bases. The CDR3 sequence is 14 residues long. Germline V CDR1 and CDR2: ENHRY, SYGVKD. CDR3 protein: CATGGQGNTGELFF. As DNA, the CDR3 is TGTGCCACCGGTGGGCAGGGGAACACCGGGGAGCTGTTTTTT.

The genes are TRBV19 and TRBJ2-2; 8 bases align to TRBD2. Germline V CDR1 and CDR2: LNHDA, SQIVND (reference sequence). Unmatched junction bases numbered 3, after V lost 1 base and J lost 5 bases. CDR3 length: 15 amino acids. CDR3 nucleotide sequence: TGTGCCAGTAGTATAGGGACTAGCTTAACCGGGGAGCTGTTTTTT. It codes for CASSIGTSLTGELFF.

This clone was detected once. The chain has TRBV10-3 and TRBJ2-7; 11 positions agree with TRBD1. Germline loops: CDR1 ENHRY, CDR2 SYGVKD. V shed 3 bases, J shed 2 bases, and the junction held 3 bases outside the gene matches. The CDR3 has 15 amino acids. CDR3: CAISDGQGATYEQYF. The CDR3 DNA sequence: TGTGCCATCAGTGATGGACAGGGGGCCACCTACGAGCAGTACTTC.

The chain uses TRBV12-5 and TRBJ2-3, with a weak D call TRBD1 (7 bases). The germline V gene encodes CDR1 LGHNT and CDR2 FRNRAP. V was cut by 5 bases and J by 5 bases, with 8 bases left in between. The CDR3 has 12 amino acids. DNA for the CDR3: TGTGCTAGTGGTCAGGGGGGAGATACGCAGTATTTT. It yields the protein CASGQGGDTQYF.

The chain has TRBV4-2 and TRBJ2-1, with D perhaps matching TRBD2 (5 bases). Germline V lookup: CDR1 LGHNA, CDR2 YNFKEQ. The CDR3 is 16 amino acids. Trimming shortened V by 0 bases and J by 0 bases, and 9 bases separated the two germline ends. CDR3 sequence: CASSQESGGSYNEQFF. The CDR3 nucleotides are TGTGCCAGCAGCCAAGAGAGCGGCGGCTCCTACAATGAGCAGTTCTTC.

The chain combines TRBV2 with TRBJ1-1; 10 bases map to TRBD1. The germline CDR1 and CDR2 sequences are SNHLY and FYNNEI. This CDR3 spans 14 amino acids. Trimming removed 4 bases from V and 4 bases from J; junction bases left unmatched: 3. The CDR3 nucleotides read TGTGCCAGCAGTGGACAGGGGGCGTCCACTGAAGCTTTCTTT. Translating it yields CASSGQGASTEAFF.

The J gene is TRBJ1-3, the V gene TRBV2; 7 bases are a match to TRBD1. Germline V gives CDR1 SNHLY, CDR2 FYNNEI. The CDR3 covers 15 residues. With 6 bases clipped from V and 1 base from J, the junction kept 6 bases outside the gene matches. This CDR3 is CASRPPTGSGNTIYF. The CDR3 DNA reads TGTGCCAGCAGACCTCCGACAGGGTCTGGAAACACCATATATTTT. The full variable domain, rest sourced from reference TRBV2 and TRBJ1-3, is EPEVTQTPSHQVTQMGQEVILRCVPISNHLYFYWYRQILGQKVEFLVSFYNNEISEKSEIFDDQFSVERPDGSNFTLKIRSTKLEDSAMYFCASRPPTGSGNTIYFGEGSWLTVV.